This T cell receptor (beta chain) originates from a study of identical twins. The study's findings and limits: Shared out-of-frame alpha sequences (those common to twins) showed excess low generation probability.

The CDR3 extends over 16 amino acids. Germline-derived CDR1 and CDR2 are DFQATT and SNEGSKA (reference sequence). Trimming left V 0 bases short and J 2 bases short, with 17 bases between. TCRdb processed the 5' RACE reads anew with MiXCR; each CDR3 protein has one entry. In the table there are about 690,000 distinct CDR3 sequences, 21% of which are singletons. The sample holds one count of this clonotype. What it binds is not known. These data were also filed under a second study, of T cells expressing NK-cell markers. That paper adds: Eight donors were sequenced, seven testing HCMV-seropositive and one testing seronegative. Whether expanded NKG2C+ T cell clones recognized HCMV stayed uncertain.

The receptor was isolated from a woman younger than 35 in good health. This sequence joins TRBV20-1 and TRBJ2-7, with D perhaps TRBD1 or TRBD2 (7 bases each). What was sequenced was PBMCs. The CDR3, as DNA: TGCAGTGCTAGAGATCTCTGGGCAGGGGGGGCCTACGAGCAGTACTTC. Encoded protein: CSARDLWAGGAYEQYF.